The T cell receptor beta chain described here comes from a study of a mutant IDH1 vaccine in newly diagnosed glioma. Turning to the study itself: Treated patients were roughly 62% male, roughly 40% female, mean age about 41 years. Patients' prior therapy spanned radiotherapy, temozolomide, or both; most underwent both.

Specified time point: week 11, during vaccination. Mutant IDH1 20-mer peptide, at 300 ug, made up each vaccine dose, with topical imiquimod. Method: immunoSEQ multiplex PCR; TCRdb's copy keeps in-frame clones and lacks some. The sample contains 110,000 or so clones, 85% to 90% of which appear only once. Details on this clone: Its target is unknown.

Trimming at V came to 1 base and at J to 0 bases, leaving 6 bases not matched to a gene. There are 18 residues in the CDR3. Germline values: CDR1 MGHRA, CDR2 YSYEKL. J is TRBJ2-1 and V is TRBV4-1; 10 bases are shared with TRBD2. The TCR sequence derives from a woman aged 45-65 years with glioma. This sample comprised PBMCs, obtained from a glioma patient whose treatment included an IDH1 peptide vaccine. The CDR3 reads CASSQALAGGSSYNEQFF. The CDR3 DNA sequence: TGCGCCAGCAGCCAAGCGTTAGCGGGAGGTAGCTCCTACAATGAGCAGTTCTTC.